This TCR beta chain was recorded in a study of control samples from healthy donors and cancer patients. This table comes from immunoSEQ multiplex PCR, and its TCRdb copy is limited to in-frame clones, with some not included. The sample contains about 180,000 clones, about 92% of which appear only once. V gave up 3 bases and J gave up 6 bases; unmatched junction bases: 10. Germline CDR1 and CDR2: LNHDA and SQIVND (reference sequence). The CDR3 runs 17 residues. The sequence was obtained from a man aged 25 to 40 in good health. The sample was blood. The chain combines TRBV19 with TRBJ2-1; 11 nucleotides match TRBD2. The CDR3 sequence: CASSMGSGRAFSNEQFF. In DNA, the CDR3 is TGTGCCAGTAGTATGGGTAGCGGGAGGGCCTTTAGCAATGAGCAGTTCTTC. The whole variable domain, filled in from reference TRBV19 and TRBJ2-1, reads DGGITQSPKYLFRKEGQNVTLSCEQNLNHDAMYWYRQDPGQGLRLIYYSQIVNDFQKGDIAEGYSVSREKKESFPLTVTSAQKNPTAFYLCASSMGSGRAFSNEQFFGPGTRLTVL.